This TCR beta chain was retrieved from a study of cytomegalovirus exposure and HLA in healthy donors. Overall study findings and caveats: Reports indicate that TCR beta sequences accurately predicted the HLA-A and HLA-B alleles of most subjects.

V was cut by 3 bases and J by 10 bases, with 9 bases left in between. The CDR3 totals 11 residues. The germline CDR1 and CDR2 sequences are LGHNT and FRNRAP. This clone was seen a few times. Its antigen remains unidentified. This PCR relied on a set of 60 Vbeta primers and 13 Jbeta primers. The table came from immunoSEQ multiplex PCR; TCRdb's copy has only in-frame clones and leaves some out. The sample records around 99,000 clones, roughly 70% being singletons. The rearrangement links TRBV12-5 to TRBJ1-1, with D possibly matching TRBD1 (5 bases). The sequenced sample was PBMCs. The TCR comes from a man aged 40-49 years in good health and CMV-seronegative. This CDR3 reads CASGLGEVAFF. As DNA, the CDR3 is TGTGCTAGTGGTTTAGGGGAAGTAGCTTTCTTT.